This TCR beta chain came from a study of radiotherapy plus CTLA-4 blockade in lung cancer. Study-wide results and limits: Reportedly, early blood T cell clone dynamics best predicted response, with interferon-beta.

This clone has only one observation. Its antigen is unidentified. Here immunoSEQ multiplex PCR was the method, and the copy in TCRdb shows in-frame clones only, minus some. This table holds around 55,000 clones, almost 85% found once. Germline V lookup: CDR1 MDHEN, CDR2 SYDVKM. CDR3 length: 13 amino acids. Deletions cut 7 bases from V and 0 bases from J, with 6 bases between. The receptor was derived from a human donor with non-small cell lung cancer whose response to radiotherapy plus ipilimumab could not be evaluated. The chain carries TRBV28 and TRBJ2-2; D remains unclear. The sample here was peripheral blood, taken from a patient treated with radiotherapy plus ipilimumab. The CDR3 protein is CASIKTNTGELFF. The CDR3 region has the DNA TGTGCCAGCATTAAAACGAACACCGGGGAGCTGTTTTTT.